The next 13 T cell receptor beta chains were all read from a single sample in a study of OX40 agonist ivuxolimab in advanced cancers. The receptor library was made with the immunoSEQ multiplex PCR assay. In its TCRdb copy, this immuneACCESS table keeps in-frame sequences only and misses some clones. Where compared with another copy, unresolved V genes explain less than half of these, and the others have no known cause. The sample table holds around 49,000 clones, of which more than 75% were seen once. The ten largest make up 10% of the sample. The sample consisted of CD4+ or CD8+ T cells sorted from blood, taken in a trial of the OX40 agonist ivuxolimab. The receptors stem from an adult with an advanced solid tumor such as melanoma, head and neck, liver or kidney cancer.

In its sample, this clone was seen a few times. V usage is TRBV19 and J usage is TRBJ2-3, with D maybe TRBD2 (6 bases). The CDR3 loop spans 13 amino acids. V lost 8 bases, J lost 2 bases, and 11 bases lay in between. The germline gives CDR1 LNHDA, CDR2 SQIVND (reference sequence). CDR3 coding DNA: TGTGCCAGTCGGCGGGGCCCCACAGATACGCAGTATTTT. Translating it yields CASRRGPTDTQYF.

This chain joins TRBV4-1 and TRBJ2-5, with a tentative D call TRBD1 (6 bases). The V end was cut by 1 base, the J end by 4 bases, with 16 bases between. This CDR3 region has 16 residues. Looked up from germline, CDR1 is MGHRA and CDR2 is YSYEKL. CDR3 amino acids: CASSQVGAGVGETQYF. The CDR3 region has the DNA TGCGCCAGCAGCCAAGTTGGTGCAGGGGTTGGAGAGACCCAGTACTTC.

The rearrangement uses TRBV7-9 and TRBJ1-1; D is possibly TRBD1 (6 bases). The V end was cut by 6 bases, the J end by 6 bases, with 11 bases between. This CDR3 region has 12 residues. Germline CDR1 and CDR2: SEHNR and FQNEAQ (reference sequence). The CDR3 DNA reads TGTGCCAGCAGTCCAGGGGTCCCTGAAGCTTTCTTT. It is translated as CASSPGVPEAFF.

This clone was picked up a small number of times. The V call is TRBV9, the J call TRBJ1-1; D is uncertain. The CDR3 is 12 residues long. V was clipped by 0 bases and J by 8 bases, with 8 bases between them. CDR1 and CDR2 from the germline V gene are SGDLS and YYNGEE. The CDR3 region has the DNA TGTGCCAGCAGCGTAGAAGGACCGGAAGCTTTCTTT. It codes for CASSVEGPEAFF. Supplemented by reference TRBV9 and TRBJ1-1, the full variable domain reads DSGVTQTPKHLITATGQRVTLRCSPRSGDLSVYWYQQSLDQGLQFLIQYYNGEERAKGNILERFSAQQFPDLHSELNLSSLELGDSALYFCASSVEGPEAFFGQGTRLTVV.

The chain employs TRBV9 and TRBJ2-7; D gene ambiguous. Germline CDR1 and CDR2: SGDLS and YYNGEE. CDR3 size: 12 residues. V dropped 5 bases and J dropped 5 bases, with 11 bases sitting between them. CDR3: CASSLSGDEQYF. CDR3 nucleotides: TGTGCCAGCAGTTTGAGTGGGGACGAGCAGTACTTC.

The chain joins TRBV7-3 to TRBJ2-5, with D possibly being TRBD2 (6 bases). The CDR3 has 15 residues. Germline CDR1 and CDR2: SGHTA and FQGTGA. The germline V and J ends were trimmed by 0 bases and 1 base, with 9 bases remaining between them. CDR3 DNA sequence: TGTGCCAGCAGCTTAACGCCGGGACTCCAAGAGACCCAGTACTTC. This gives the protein CASSLTPGLQETQYF.

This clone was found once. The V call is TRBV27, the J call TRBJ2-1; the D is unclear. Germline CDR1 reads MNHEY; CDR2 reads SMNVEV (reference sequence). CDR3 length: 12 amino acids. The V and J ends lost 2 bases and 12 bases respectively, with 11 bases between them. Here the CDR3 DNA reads TGTGCCAGCAGTTTACCTGGGTTTGGGCAGTTCTTC. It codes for CASSLPGFGQFF.

The CDR3 nucleotides read TGTGCCAGCAGCTTAGCGCTTAGCTATGGCTACACCTTC. This codes for CASSLALSYGYTF. The gene calls are TRBV7-9 and TRBJ1-2; D is undetermined. CDR1 SEHNR and CDR2 FQNEAQ come from the germline V gene (reference sequence). This CDR3 contains 13 residues. Trimming pared 0 bases from V and 4 bases from J, leaving 6 bases between.

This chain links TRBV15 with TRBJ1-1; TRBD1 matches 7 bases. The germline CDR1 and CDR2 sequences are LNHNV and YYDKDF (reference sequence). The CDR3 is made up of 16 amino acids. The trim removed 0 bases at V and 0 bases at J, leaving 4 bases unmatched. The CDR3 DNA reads TGTGCCACCAGCAGAGAGGGGGACAGTCTGAACACTGAAGCTTTCTTT. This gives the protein CATSREGDSLNTEAFF.

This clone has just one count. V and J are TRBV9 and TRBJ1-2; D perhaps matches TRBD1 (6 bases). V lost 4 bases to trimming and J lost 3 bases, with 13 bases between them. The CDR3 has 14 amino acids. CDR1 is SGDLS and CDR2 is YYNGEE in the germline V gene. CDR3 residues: CASSFSGTYYGYTF. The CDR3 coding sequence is TGTGCCAGCAGCTTCTCCGGGACATACTATGGCTACACCTTC.

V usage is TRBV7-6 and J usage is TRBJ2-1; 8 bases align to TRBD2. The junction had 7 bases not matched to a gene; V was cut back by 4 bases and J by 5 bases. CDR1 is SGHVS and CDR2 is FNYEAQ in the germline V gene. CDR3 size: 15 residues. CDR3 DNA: TGTGCCAGCAGCTATGAATGGCGGGAGGACAATGAGCAGTTCTTC. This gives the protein CASSYEWREDNEQFF.

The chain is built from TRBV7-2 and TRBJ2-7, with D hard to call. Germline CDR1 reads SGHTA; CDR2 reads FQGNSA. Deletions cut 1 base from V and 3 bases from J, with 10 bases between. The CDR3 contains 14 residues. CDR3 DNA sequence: TGTGCCAGCAGCTTAGTTGATAGAAACTACGAGCAGTACTTC. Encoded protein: CASSLVDRNYEQYF.

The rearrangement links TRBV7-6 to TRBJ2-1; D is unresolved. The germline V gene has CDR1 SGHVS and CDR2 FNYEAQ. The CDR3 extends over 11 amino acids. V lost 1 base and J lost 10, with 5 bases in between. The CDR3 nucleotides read TGTGCCAGCAGCTTAGGGGTAGAGCAGTTCTTC. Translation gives CASSLGVEQFF.